These T cell receptor beta chains were read from a single sample in a study of cytotoxic CD8 clonotypes in ibrutinib-treated CLL. Data came from immunoSEQ multiplex PCR; TCRdb stores just in-frame clones and leaves some out. Of some 50,000 clones listed, roughly 50% are singletons. The sample consisted of PBMCs, taken after 24 months of ibrutinib treatment. The receptor source for this set is a human donor with chronic lymphocytic leukemia. Both conserved end residues are part of each CDR3. The D gene is left open where the match is weak. Clone sizes are given selectively: once, few, many, or a class where the clone is expanded.

d_gene	v_gene	abundance	j_gene	CDR3aa	CDR3nt
NA	TRBV28	NA	TRBJ2-6	CASKYRSSGANVLTF	TGTGCCAGCAAATACCGTAGCTCTGGGGCCAACGTCCTGACTTTC
NA	TRBV2	NA	TRBJ1-4	CASSESFSTNEKLFF	TGTGCCAGCAGTGAAAGCTTCTCAACTAATGAAAAACTGTTTTTT
TRBD1	TRBV13	once	TRBJ2-7	CASSYDRGSYYEQYF	TGTGCCAGCAGCTATGACAGGGGATCCTACTACGAGCAGTACTTC
NA	TRBV5-4	NA	TRBJ1-2	CAFQREGLNYGYTF	TGTGCTTTTCAACGCGAGGGGCTTAACTATGGCTACACCTTC
NA	TRBV15	NA	TRBJ2-3	CATSRDHTDTQYF	TGTGCCACCAGCAGAGACCACACAGATACGCAGTATTTT
NA	TRBV28	NA	TRBJ2-5	CASSLLPGVGGQETQYF	TGTGCCAGCAGTTTACTGCCAGGGGTAGGGGGACAAGAGACCCAGTACTTC
NA	TRBV5-6	NA	TRBJ2-6	CASSPNDLSGANVLTF	TGTGCCAGCAGCCCTAACGACCTCTCTGGGGCCAACGTCCTGACTTTC
NA	TRBV28	NA	TRBJ1-3	CASSLGGAGNTIYF	TGTGCCAGCAGTTTAGGAGGGGCAGGAAACACCATATATTTT
NA	TRBV7-9	few	TRBJ1-6	CASSLAGRNSPLHF	TGTGCCAGCAGCTTAGCAGGAAGGAATTCACCCCTCCACTTT
TRBD1	TRBV29-1	few	TRBJ2-7	CSAGQFLTQQYF	TGCAGCGCGGGACAGTTCCTTACCCAACAGTACTTC
TRBD2	TRBV5-1	NA	TRBJ2-3	CASSPGLASVDTQYF	TGCGCCAGCAGCCCTGGACTAGCTTCGGTAGATACGCAGTATTTT
NA	TRBV2	NA	TRBJ1-6	CASSRQHNSPLHF	TGTGCCAGCAGTCGACAGCATAATTCACCCCTCCACTTT
TRBD1	TRBV19	NA	TRBJ1-1	CASKTGQLFMNTEAFF	TGTGCCTCAAAAACGGGACAGTTATTCATGAACACTGAAGCTTTCTTT
NA	TRBV6-4	NA	TRBJ2-7	CARPPRPYEQYF	TGTGCCAGACCCCCGCGGCCCTACGAGCAGTACTTC
TRBD1	TRBV6-1	NA	TRBJ1-2	CASKGEGASKGYTF	TGTGCCAGCAAGGGGGAGGGGGCAAGTAAGGGCTACACCTTC
TRBD1	TRBV5-1	NA	TRBJ1-2	CASSLVTGGTYGYTF	TGCGCCAGCAGCTTGGTGACAGGGGGTACTTATGGCTACACCTTC
NA	TRBV19	NA	TRBJ1-1	CASSFSRVYTEAFF	TGTGCCAGTAGTTTTAGCCGGGTTTACACTGAAGCTTTCTTT
NA	TRBV18	NA	TRBJ2-5	CASSPTGFQETQYF	TGTGCCAGCTCACCAACTGGGTTTCAAGAGACCCAGTACTTC
NA	TRBV6-6	once	TRBJ2-1	CASSFNTNEQFF	TGTGCCAGCAGTTTTAATACCAATGAGCAGTTCTTC
NA	TRBV5-1	NA	TRBJ2-3	CASTRARRDHYSSTDTQYF	TGCGCCAGCACCCGCGCCCGACGGGATCATTACTCTAGCACAGATACGCAGTATTTT
NA	TRBV6-5	NA	TRBJ2-5	CASSYGSKETQYF	TGTGCCAGCAGTTACGGCAGTAAAGAGACCCAGTACTTC
NA	TRBV6-5	NA	TRBJ1-1	CASSYLGEAFF	TGTGCCAGCAGTTATTTGGGGGAAGCTTTCTTT
TRBD2	TRBV5-1	NA	TRBJ2-3	CASSLSLAGDTQYF	TGCGCCAGCAGCTTGTCCCTAGCGGGTGATACGCAGTATTTT
NA	TRBV5-1	NA	TRBJ2-7	CASSSKGAGSSYEQYF	TGCGCCAGCAGCTCGAAAGGGGCGGGTAGCTCCTACGAGCAGTACTTC
TRBD1	TRBV5-8	once	TRBJ1-2	CASSLRTGVNYGYTF	TGTGCCAGCAGCTTAAGGACAGGGGTGAACTATGGCTACACCTTC
NA	TRBV28	once	TRBJ2-7	CASRSGFDEQYF	TGTGCCAGCAGGTCAGGGTTCGACGAGCAGTACTTC
TRBD1	TRBV7-9	medium-sized	TRBJ1-5	CASSRDRGSGNQPQHF	TGTGCCAGCAGCCGGGACAGGGGAAGTGGTAATCAGCCCCAGCATTTT
NA	TRBV6-5	NA	TRBJ2-3	CASKSTDTQYF	TGTGCCAGCAAGAGCACAGATACGCAGTATTTT
NA	TRBV7-9	NA	TRBJ2-7	CASSFGTVSSYEQYF	TGTGCCAGCAGCTTCGGGACGGTTAGCTCCTACGAGCAGTACTTC
NA	TRBV7-9	NA	TRBJ1-2	CASSLGDGTYGYTF	TGTGCCAGCAGCTTAGGGGACGGCACTTATGGCTACACCTTC
NA	TRBV30	few	TRBJ2-2	CAFSGTYSTGELFF	TGTGCCTTCTCCGGGACTTACTCCACCGGGGAGCTGTTTTTT
TRBD1	TRBV10-3	NA	TRBJ2-3	CAIRPGQGTADTQYF	TGTGCCATCAGACCGGGACAGGGGACCGCAGATACGCAGTATTTT
NA	TRBV6-5	NA	TRBJ1-2	CASSYYRDLGYTF	TGTGCCAGCAGTTACTACAGGGACCTTGGCTACACCTTC
NA	TRBV19	NA	TRBJ2-7	CASSRDGFYEQYF	TGTGCCAGTAGTAGAGACGGATTCTACGAGCAGTACTTC
NA	TRBV15	once	TRBJ2-2	CATSRVRDTGELFF	TGTGCCACCAGCAGAGTTAGGGACACCGGGGAGCTGTTTTTT
NA	TRBV11-2	once	TRBJ2-3	CASSLDGGWDTQYF	TGTGCCAGCAGCTTAGATGGCGGTTGGGATACGCAGTATTTT
NA	TRBV6-1	NA	TRBJ1-4	CASSPAYEKLFF	TGTGCCAGCAGTCCGGCGTATGAAAAACTGTTTTTT
TRBD1	TRBV7-9	NA	TRBJ2-7	CASSFFQTGGAYEQYF	TGTGCCAGCAGCTTTTTCCAGACAGGGGGGGCCTACGAGCAGTACTTC
NA	TRBV27	NA	TRBJ1-1	CASSEQGRFPEAFF	TGTGCCAGCAGTGAGCAGGGAAGGTTTCCCGAAGCTTTCTTT
TRBD2	TRBV9	NA	TRBJ2-1	CASSVRLAGYNEQFF	TGTGCCAGCAGCGTTCGACTAGCGGGGTACAATGAGCAGTTCTTC
TRBD1	TRBV6-5	NA	TRBJ2-5	CASSLGTGGIETQYF	TGTGCCAGCAGTTTGGGGACAGGGGGAATAGAGACCCAGTACTTC